Below are 19 T cell receptor beta chains sequenced from a single sample in a study of ipilimumab plus nivolumab after autologous stem cell transplantation. Profiling relied on immunoSEQ multiplex PCR, and the TCRdb table lists in-frame clones only, not all of them. There are 77,000 or so clones in the sample; 75% to 85% occur only once, and roughly 2% lies in the top ten. The sequencing here drew on PBMCs, taken in a trial of ipilimumab plus nivolumab as post-transplant consolidation. Every receptor here comes from a male donor with diffuse large B-cell lymphoma.

J is TRBJ2-2 and V is TRBV27; 9 positions agree with TRBD2. After removal of 5 bases from V and 4 bases from J, the junction contained 17 bases not matched to a gene. This CDR3 is built from 19 residues. The V gene's germline CDR1 is MNHEY and CDR2 SMNVEV (reference sequence). The CDR3 loop reads CASSPGAGTSRGITGELFF. CDR3 sequence (DNA): TGTGCCAGCAGTCCAGGCGCCGGGACTAGCAGGGGTATCACCGGGGAGCTGTTTTTT.

The table lists this clone with a few counts. The chain carries TRBV7-9 and TRBJ1-1, with D hard to call. Germline CDR1 reads SEHNR; CDR2 reads FQNEAQ (reference sequence). Trimming pared 6 bases from V and 2 bases from J, leaving 13 bases between. This CDR3 region has 14 residues. The CDR3 protein is CASSKQSGNTEAFF. The CDR3 bases are TGTGCCAGCAGTAAACAGTCTGGTAACACTGAAGCTTTCTTT.

The V call is TRBV11-2, the J call TRBJ2-5, with D possibly being TRBD1 (5 bases). The length of the CDR3 is 14 residues. Trimming took off 1 base at V and 1 base at J, with 7 bases between the two ends. From germline, CDR1 is SGHAT and CDR2 FQNNGV. The CDR3 here is CASSLARAQETQYF. In DNA, the CDR3 is TGTGCCAGCAGCTTAGCCAGGGCCCAAGAGACCCAGTACTTC.

This chain links TRBV4-1 with TRBJ2-1, with TRBD2 identical over 10 bases. The length of the CDR3 is 16 residues. CDR1 and CDR2 from the germline V gene are MGHRA and YSYEKL. V dropped 0 bases and J dropped 6; count of bases not matched to a gene: 5. The CDR3 protein is CASSQEAGGLFNEQFF. The CDR3 DNA follows: TGCGCCAGCAGCCAAGAAGCGGGGGGGCTCTTCAATGAGCAGTTCTTC.

The chain carries TRBV5-1 and TRBJ1-4, with 10 bases identical to TRBD1. The V segment lost 3 bases and the J segment 8 bases; nucleotides outside the gene matches: 4. CDR3 length equals 14 residues. Germline CDR1 is SGHRS and CDR2 is YFSETQ. The CDR3 DNA follows: TGCGCCAGCAGCTCCGACAGGGGGCAAGAAAAACTGTTTTTT. Translated: CASSSDRGQEKLFF.

The CDR3 loop is CAWSSPTAEAFF. CDR3 DNA sequence: TGTGCCTGGAGCTCCCCCACGGCTGAAGCTTTCTTT. The chain carries TRBV30 and TRBJ1-1; no clear D. Looked up from germline, CDR1 is GTSNPN and CDR2 is SVGIG (reference sequence). The CDR3 consists of 12 residues. V lost 3 bases, J lost 6 bases, and 11 bases lay in between.

The rearrangement joins TRBV5-4 to TRBJ1-2, with D maybe TRBD1 (5 bases). With 4 bases removed from V and 6 bases from J, the gap between germline ends came to 13 bases. Per the germline V gene, CDR1 is SGHNT and CDR2 is YYREEE (reference sequence). This CDR3 region has 13 residues. The CDR3 DNA reads TGTGCCAGCAGCCCGATGGAGGGACATGGCTACACCTTC. This translates into CASSPMEGHGYTF.

The chain uses TRBV18 and TRBJ1-1, with a possible D match to TRBD1 (6 bases). Trimming shortened V by 3 bases and J by 4 bases, and 21 bases separated the two germline ends. The CDR3 extends over 17 amino acids. Germline V gene lookup returns CDR1 KGHSH and CDR2 LQKENI. The CDR3 DNA sequence: TGTGCCAGCTCACCGTTTGGCGGGGGCGAAGGAATCACTGAAGCTTTCTTT. Amino acid sequence: CASSPFGGGEGITEAFF.

The chain joins TRBV7-9 to TRBJ1-4; the D gene is possibly TRBD1 (5 bases). The germline CDR1 and CDR2 sequences are SEHNR and FQNEAQ (reference sequence). The CDR3 spans 14 residues. V dropped 5 bases and J dropped 0 bases, with 7 bases sitting between them. The DNA for the CDR3 is TGTGCCAGCAGCCGGGACCCAACTAATGAAAAACTGTTTTTT. Translating gives CASSRDPTNEKLFF.

The chain joins TRBV9 to TRBJ2-2; TRBD2 agrees at 8 bases. Germline lookup yields CDR1 SGDLS and CDR2 YYNGEE. Trimming took 0 bases from V and 7 from J; bases not matched to a gene: 8. The CDR3 has 16 residues. The CDR3, as DNA: TGTGCCAGCAGCGTAGGGGGTAGCGGGGTGAACGGGGAGCTGTTTTTT. Residues: CASSVGGSGVNGELFF.

The V gene is TRBV6-5, the J gene TRBJ2-1; 11 bases are shared with TRBD2. J was trimmed by 5 bases and V by 0 bases; bases with no gene match: 0. Germline V CDR1 and CDR2: MNHEY, SVGAGI. The CDR3 contains 15 residues. The DNA for the CDR3 is TGTGCCAGCAGTTACTCTAGCGGGGGGGACAATGAGCAGTTCTTC. Translated: CASSYSSGGDNEQFF.

Only one count was recorded for this clone. V usage is TRBV7-6 and J usage is TRBJ2-3; D call uncertain. This CDR3 comprises 15 residues. Looked up from germline, CDR1 is SGHVS and CDR2 is FNYEAQ. Trimming removed 2 bases from V and 1 base from J, with 10 bases in between. This chain's CDR3 is CASSLYNRRTDTQYF. The CDR3 nucleotides are TGTGCCAGCAGCTTATATAACAGACGCACAGATACGCAGTATTTT. Filled out from reference TRBV7-6 and TRBJ2-3, the complete variable domain reads GAGVSQSPRYKVTKRGQDVALRCDPISGHVSLYWYRQALGQGPEFLTYFNYEAQQDKSGLPNDRFSAERPEGSISTLTIQRTEQRDSAMYRCASSLYNRRTDTQYFGPGTRLTVL.

This clone was seen more than once but under ten times. The chain carries TRBV5-1 and TRBJ1-6, with D perhaps TRBD1 (5 bases). Trimming removed 4 bases at V and 7 bases at J, with 15 bases between. The germline gives CDR1 SGHRS, CDR2 YFSETQ. This CDR3 has 15 amino acids. This chain's CDR3 is CASSDPGRRNSPLHF. The CDR3 DNA reads as TGCGCCAGCAGCGACCCGGGACGGCGAAATTCACCCCTCCACTTT. The full variable domain, in which reference TRBV5-1 and TRBJ1-6 provide the parts outside the CDR3, is KAGVTQTPRYLIKTRGQQVTLSCSPISGHRSVSWYQQTPGQGLQFLFEYFSETQRNKGNFPGRFSGRQFSNSRSEMNVSTLELGDSALYLCASSDPGRRNSPLHFGNGTRLTVT.

V and J are TRBV5-6 and TRBJ2-5; D possibly uses TRBD1 or TRBD2 (5 bases each). The CDR3 consists of 16 residues. The germline V gene encodes CDR1 SGHDT and CDR2 YYEEEE. The V end lost 0 bases, the J end lost 0 bases, and 12 bases lay between the germline ends. CDR3 amino acids: CASSLGGTGYQETQYF. The CDR3 DNA reads as TGTGCCAGCAGCTTGGGAGGGACGGGGTACCAAGAGACCCAGTACTTC.

The chain carries TRBV7-2 and TRBJ2-5, with 9 bases that match TRBD2. Germline trimming cut 7 bases from V and 5 bases from J; bases unmatched to any gene: 11. Germline V gives CDR1 SGHTA, CDR2 FQGNSA. This CDR3 comprises 15 residues. The CDR3 region has the DNA TGTGCCAGCAACCTTGCCGGGACTAGCCCTGAGACCCAGTACTTC. Its protein product is CASNLAGTSPETQYF.

The V call is TRBV5-1, the J call TRBJ1-3; D is ambiguous. Looked up from germline, CDR1 is SGHRS and CDR2 is YFSETQ. The V and J ends lost 0 bases and 0 bases respectively, with 7 bases between them. The CDR3 covers 15 residues. CDR3 in amino acids: CASSLDGSSGNTIYF. The CDR3 coding sequence is TGCGCCAGCAGCTTGGACGGATCCTCTGGAAACACCATATATTTT.

This clone came up a few times. The V and J genes are TRBV5-6 and TRBJ1-6, with a tentative D call TRBD1 (5 bases). Trimming removed 2 bases at V and 7 bases at J, with 13 bases between. Per the germline V gene, CDR1 is SGHDT and CDR2 is YYEEEE. The CDR3 is 15 amino acids. The CDR3 protein is CASSLPGGHNSPLHF. CDR3 nucleotides: TGTGCCAGCAGCTTACCCGGGGGTCACAATTCACCCCTCCACTTT.

Written as DNA, the CDR3 is TGTGCCTGGAGTACCCAACAGGGGGCAGGTGAAAAACTGTTTTTT. Its protein is CAWSTQQGAGEKLFF. The genes are TRBV30 and TRBJ1-4; 9 nucleotides align to TRBD1. The J segment lost 7 bases and the V segment lost 2 bases, leaving 8 bases of the junction unmatched. The CDR3 runs 15 residues. CDR1 and CDR2 (germline): GTSNPN, SVGIG (reference sequence).

J is TRBJ2-7 and V is TRBV6-1, with D perhaps matching TRBD1 (6 bases). With 3 bases removed from V and 7 bases from J, the gap between germline ends came to 13 bases. Germline CDR1 reads MNHNS; CDR2 reads SASEGT. CDR3 length: 13 residues. The CDR3 bases are TGTGCCAGCAGTGACAGGGGTTTTTGGGAGCAGTACTTC. This codes for CASSDRGFWEQYF.